This T cell receptor beta chain appears in the sequencing data of a study of breast tumors, draining lymph nodes, adjacent tissues. Overall study results and limits: Tumor TCR diversity was below lymph nodes but above nontumor tissue. Findings are consistent with lymph node origin and intratumoral expansion of most tumor T cells. Data only fit, rather than demonstrated, lymph node origin of most tumor T cells.

This clonotype was counted only a few times. The antigen is not known. Axillary draining lymph nodes of breast cancer patients supplied the node samples. TCRdb processed the multiplex PCR reads anew with MiXCR; each CDR3 protein has one entry. The sample carries about 200,000 distinct CDR3 sequences, under 35% recorded once. Trimming took 5 bases from V and 7 from J, leaving 14 bases between them. There are 13 residues in the CDR3. Germline assignment: CDR1 SGHNT and CDR2 YENEEA. The rearrangement joins TRBV11-3 to TRBJ1-2; D perhaps matches TRBD1 (5 bases). This TCR was sampled from a female donor with breast cancer. Some clones in this sample may be carry-over from other donors' samples. Sequenced input: axillary lymph node tissue. CDR3: CASSLGGGGGYTF. CDR3 in DNA: TGTGCCAGCAGCCTGGGGGGGGGAGGTGGCTACACCTTC.